These T cell receptor beta chains were read from a single sample in a study of blood T cells in healthy people across ages. TCRdb reprocessed the 5' RACE reads via MiXCR and lists one record per CDR3 protein. The sample shows fewer than 750,000 distinct CDR3 sequences, around 52% of them seen only once. The sequencing input was blood. The receptors derive from a woman older than 75 in good health. CDR3s include the opening cysteine and the closing phenylalanine or tryptophan. D genes are given only for firm matches. Where a row states a size, it is once, few, many or the class of an expanded clone; other rows omit it.

clone size,D gene,V gene,J gene,CDR3 length,CDR3 DNA,CDR3 protein
many,-,TRBV3-1,TRBJ1-2,14,TGTGCCAGCAGCGACCTCCCCGGACAGAGGGGCTACACCTTC,CASSDLPGQRGYTF
-,TRBD2,TRBV20-1,TRBJ2-3,15,TGCAGTGCGCGGGATCCAGCGGGGTTCGGAGATACGCAGTATTTT,CSARDPAGFGDTQYF
-,-,TRBV6-6,TRBJ2-7,14,TGTGCCAGCAGTTCCGACGGGCGGGTCGGCGAGCAGTACTTC,CASSSDGRVGEQYF
-,-,TRBV4-2,TRBJ2-7,14,TGTGCCAGCAGCCAAGAACTAGATTTGAACGAGCAGTACTTC,CASSQELDLNEQYF
-,-,TRBV7-9,TRBJ2-7,13,TGTGCCAGCATGGGACGGAGCTCCTACGAGCAGTACTTC,CASMGRSSYEQYF
-,-,TRBV14,TRBJ1-3,15,TGTGCCAGCAGTTTAGGCCTCGGAGGTGGAAACACCATATATTTT,CASSLGLGGGNTIYF
many,TRBD1,TRBV27,TRBJ2-4,16,TGTGCCAGCAGTCCCGGAACAGGGGTGTCCAAAAACATTCAGTACTTC,CASSPGTGVSKNIQYF
-,-,TRBV29-1,TRBJ2-5,14,TGCAGCTCCAGAGGTACAGGGAGGAAAGAGACCCAGTACTTC,CSSRGTGRKETQYF
few,-,TRBV7-3,TRBJ2-2,14,TGTGCCAGCAGCTTAATAGTGAACACCGGGGAGCTGTTTTTT,CASSLIVNTGELFF
once,TRBD1,TRBV29-1,TRBJ2-5,14,TGCAGCGCCCGAACGGACAGGCTACAAGAGACCCAGTACTTC,CSARTDRLQETQYF
-,TRBD2,TRBV4-2,TRBJ2-1,17,TGTGCCAGCAGCCAAGAGGAGAGCGGGAGGGCTTACAATGAGCAGTTCTTC,CASSQEESGRAYNEQFF
-,-,TRBV5-1,TRBJ2-3,15,TGCGCCAGCAGCTCAGGGGCACTAGGGACAGATACGCAGTATTTT,CASSSGALGTDTQYF
few,-,TRBV16,TRBJ1-2,14,TGTGCCAGCAGCCAATCGGAAACAGCCTATGGCTACACCTTC,CASSQSETAYGYTF
few,-,TRBV2,TRBJ2-7,12,TGTGCCAGCAGTGAAGAAGGCTACGAGCAGTACTTC,CASSEEGYEQYF
many,TRBD2,TRBV20-1,TRBJ2-1,15,TGCAGTGCTGGCCAGGGACTAGCGGGATTAGATGAGCAGTTCTTC,CSAGQGLAGLDEQFF
few,-,TRBV14,TRBJ2-7,11,TGTGCCAGCAGCCAACTGGTGGAACAGTACTTC,CASSQLVEQYF
-,-,TRBV20-1,TRBJ2-5,12,TGCAGTGCATTACGGCAACAAGAGACCCAGTACTTC,CSALRQQETQYF
few,TRBD2,TRBV10-3,TRBJ2-1,16,TGTGCCATCAGGCACCAAGGGACTAGCCTTGTTGGTGAGCAGTTCTTC,CAIRHQGTSLVGEQFF
-,-,TRBV6-5,TRBJ2-3,14,TGTGCCAGCAGTTACGGGGGGAAAACAGATACGCAATATTTT,CASSYGGKTDTQYF
-,TRBD2,TRBV12-3/TRBV12-4,TRBJ2-1,15,TGTGCCAGCACCATGGGAGGGAGGGAATACAATGAGCAGTTCTTC,CASTMGGREYNEQFF
once,-,TRBV20-1,TRBJ2-1,14,TGCAGTGCTAGATGGGACATCTCCTACAATGAGCAGTTCTTC,CSARWDISYNEQFF
-,-,TRBV7-2,TRBJ2-5,15,TGTGCCAGCAGCTTAAGTTCGGCTAGACAAGAGACCCAGTACTTC,CASSLSSARQETQYF
-,-,TRBV12-3/TRBV12-4,TRBJ2-3,15,TGTGCCAGCAGAAAACGCCGGGACAGCACAGATACGCAGTATTTT,CASRKRRDSTDTQYF
-,TRBD2,TRBV10-3,TRBJ2-7,16,TGTGCCATCAACGGTGCTAGCGGGATATCGAACAATGAGCAGTACTTC,CAINGASGISNNEQYF
many,TRBD2,TRBV6-6,TRBJ2-7,15,TGTGCCAGCAGGCGTACTAGCGGGAGCTCCTACGAGCAGTACTTC,CASRRTSGSSYEQYF
-,-,TRBV6-4,TRBJ1-2,13,TGTGCCAGCAGCTTGGGTTCCGGCTGGGGCTACACCTTC,CASSLGSGWGYTF
-,-,TRBV6-2/TRBV6-3,TRBJ1-6,11,TGTGCCAACAGTTACCGCTCACCCCTCCACTTT,CANSYRSPLHF
-,TRBD2,TRBV13,TRBJ2-1,17,TGTGCCAGCAGCTTATGGTCAGGGAGGGTACCCTACAATGAGCAGTTCTTC,CASSLWSGRVPYNEQFF
-,TRBD1,TRBV7-2,TRBJ1-5,15,TGTGCCAGCAGCCAAGGACAGGGTGGAGATCAGCCCCAGCATTTT,CASSQGQGGDQPQHF
once,TRBD1,TRBV29-1,TRBJ2-1,15,TGCAGCGTTGTGTTGGACAGGGTCACCTACAATGAGCAGTTCTTC,CSVVLDRVTYNEQFF
many,-,TRBV20-1,TRBJ2-7,11,TGCAGTGGTAGGCTATCCTACGAGCAGTACTTC,CSGRLSYEQYF
-,TRBD2,TRBV15,TRBJ2-1,15,TGTGCCACCAGCAGAGTTGGGACTAGCGGGGGCAAGCAGTTCTTC,CATSRVGTSGGKQFF
-,-,TRBV7-9,TRBJ2-3,15,TGTGCCAGCAGCTTAACGCAGGTCCGCACAGATACGCAGTATTTT,CASSLTQVRTDTQYF
-,-,TRBV12-3/TRBV12-4,TRBJ1-4,19,TGTGCCAGCAGTTTAGCTGGCCCATCGACCACACGCGCCGGGGAAAAACTGTTTTTT,CASSLAGPSTTRAGEKLFF